Below are 15 T cell receptor beta chains sequenced from a single sample in a study of cytomegalovirus exposure and HLA in healthy donors. Vbeta (60) and Jbeta (13) primers were used in the PCR. Clones were sequenced by immunoSEQ multiplex PCR, and TCRdb holds only the in-frame ones, with some missing. The sample lists approximately 250,000 clones, more than 75% occurring once. The sequenced material came from PBMCs. The source of these receptors is a girl between 2 and 10 years old in good health and CMV-seronegative.

This chain links TRBV4-1 with TRBJ1-1; D perhaps matches TRBD1 (6 bases). Per the germline V gene, CDR1 is MGHRA and CDR2 is YSYEKL. CDR3 size: 16 residues. Trimming left V 1 base short and J 1 base short, with 13 bases between. CDR3 region: CASSQGPQGSNTEAFF. In DNA form, the CDR3 reads TGCGCCAGCAGCCAAGGGCCACAGGGTTCGAACACTGAAGCTTTCTTT.

The chain has TRBV11-2 and TRBJ2-3, with 13 bases that match TRBD2. Germline V gene lookup returns CDR1 SGHAT and CDR2 FQNNGV. J gave up 6 bases and V 6 bases, and 3 bases lay outside the gene matches. This CDR3 has 14 amino acids. The CDR3 nucleotides are TGTGCCAGCAGACTAGCGGGGGGGCACGATACGCAGTATTTT. It yields the protein CASRLAGGHDTQYF.

This chain uses TRBV11-2 with TRBJ2-7; perhaps TRBD1 as D (7 bases). V lost 5 bases to trimming and J lost 3 bases, with 14 bases between them. The CDR3 loop spans 14 amino acids. The germline gives CDR1 SGHAT, CDR2 FQNNGV. The CDR3 DNA sequence: TGTGCCAGCAGCCTCAGGGGGGTTAACTACGAGCAGTACTTC. It codes for CASSLRGVNYEQYF. The whole variable domain, remainder taken from reference TRBV11-2 and TRBJ2-7, is EAGVAQSPRYKIIEKRQSVAFWCNPISGHATLYWYQQILGQGPKLLIQFQNNGVVDDSQLPKDRFSAERLKGVDSTLKIQPAKLEDSAVYLCASSLRGVNYEQYFGPGTRLTVT.

With respect to this clone: Other nucleotide sequences from this sample produce the same CDR3. This chain links TRBV10-3 with TRBJ2-7; 9 bases map to TRBD2. Germline CDR1 is ENHRY and CDR2 is SYGVKD. The junction had 4 bases not matched to a gene; V was cut back by 0 bases and J by 1 base. The CDR3 runs to 16 residues. CDR3 sequence: CAISESLAGISYEQYF. The DNA for the CDR3 is TGTGCCATCAGTGAGTCCCTAGCGGGGATTTCCTACGAGCAGTACTTC.

J is TRBJ2-7 and V is TRBV7-9; 8 bases align to TRBD1. Germline trimming cut 5 bases from V and 1 base from J; bases unmatched to any gene: 10. The length of the CDR3 is 16 residues. The germline V gene encodes CDR1 SEHNR and CDR2 FQNEAQ (reference sequence). CDR3 sequence (DNA): TGTGCCAGCAGCAAGAGTACAGGGGGAGCGTCCTACGAGCAGTACTTC. Its protein product is CASSKSTGGASYEQYF. The full variable domain, with the rest looked up from reference TRBV7-9 and TRBJ2-7, is DTGVSQNPRHKITKRGQNVTFRCDPISEHNRLYWYRQTLGQGPEFLTYFQNEAQLEKSRLLSDRFSAERPKGSFSTLEIQRTEQGDSAMYLCASSKSTGGASYEQYFGPGTRLTVT.

The chain combines TRBV6-1 with TRBJ1-2; perhaps TRBD1 as D (6 bases). Looked up from germline, CDR1 is MNHNS and CDR2 is SASEGT. The V end lost 4 bases, the J end lost 7 bases, and 13 bases lay between the germline ends. This CDR3 is built from 13 residues. CDR3 protein: CASSGIQGVGYTF. The CDR3 bases are TGTGCCAGCAGTGGTATACAGGGAGTTGGCTACACCTTC.

The chain uses TRBV5-6 and TRBJ1-3, with D perhaps matching TRBD1 (5 bases). Germline values: CDR1 SGHDT, CDR2 YYEEEE. The CDR3 covers 17 residues. V dropped 0 bases and J dropped 0 bases, with 13 bases sitting between them. The CDR3 nucleotides are TGTGCCAGCAGCTTGGATGGGTACAGGCACTCTGGAAACACCATATATTTT. It translates to CASSLDGYRHSGNTIYF.

The CDR3 bases are TGTGCCAGCAGCCCCAGGACAGGGGGAAAAGAAGAGCAGTACTTC. Protein sequence: CASSPRTGGKEEQYF. The chain employs TRBV21-1 and TRBJ2-7; the D call of TRBD1 is as the table states it, not checked on the DNA. TRBV21-1 constitutes a pseudogene. There are 15 residues in the CDR3.

The gene calls are TRBV10-2 and TRBJ2-6, with D possibly matching TRBD1 (8 bases). Germline V gene sequence: CDR1 WSHSY, CDR2 SAAADI. The CDR3 is made up of 15 amino acids. With 10 bases removed from V and 11 bases from J, the gap between germline ends came to 24 bases. CDR3 nucleotide sequence: TGCGCCACTTCAGGACAGGGAGGGGGCTTATACGTCCTGACTTTC. This codes for CATSGQGGGLYVLTF.

The J gene is TRBJ2-1, the V gene TRBV5-1; 12 bases are shared with TRBD2. This CDR3 contains 15 residues. After removal of 7 bases from V and 5 bases from J, the junction contained 7 bases not matched to a gene. CDR1 is SGHRS, CDR2 YFSETQ, per germline. CDR3 in amino acids: CASLWTSGTNNEQFF. CDR3 bases: TGCGCCAGCCTTTGGACTAGCGGGACCAACAATGAGCAGTTCTTC.

This sequence joins TRBV6-5 and TRBJ2-1; D call uncertain. The germline V gene has CDR1 MNHEY and CDR2 SVGAGI. V lost 2 bases, J lost 0 bases, and 8 bases lay in between. This CDR3 is built from 15 residues. The CDR3 is CASSYGRSSYNEQFF. The CDR3 DNA is TGTGCCAGCAGTTACGGTCGTAGCTCCTACAATGAGCAGTTCTTC.

J is TRBJ1-5 and V is TRBV18; 7 bases are shared with TRBD1. CDR3 length equals 14 residues. Germline lookup yields CDR1 KGHSH and CDR2 LQKENI. V lost 1 base to trimming and J lost 5 bases; unmatched junction nucleotides: 2. This CDR3 reads CASSPRQGDQPQHF. The CDR3 nucleotides are TGTGCCAGCTCACCACGGCAGGGGGATCAGCCCCAGCATTTT. Together with reference TRBV18 and TRBJ1-5, the CDR3 gives the full variable domain: NAGVMQNPRHLVRRRGQEARLRCSPMKGHSHVYWYRQLPEEGLKFMVYLQKENIIDESGMPKERFSAEFPKEGPSILRIQQVVRGDSAAYFCASSPRQGDQPQHFGDGTRLSIL.

The genes are TRBV18 and TRBJ2-5; D possibly corresponds to TRBD2 (7 bases). V gave up 4 bases and J gave up 1 base, with 22 bases separating them. There are 18 residues in the CDR3. Germline lookup yields CDR1 KGHSH and CDR2 LQKENI. The CDR3 loop is CASSQSVEGGRVQETQYF. CDR3 coding DNA: TGTGCCAGCTCACAGTCAGTCGAGGGGGGGCGCGTCCAAGAGACCCAGTACTTC.

This chain joins TRBV28 and TRBJ1-2; no reliable D call. This CDR3 comprises 12 residues. Per germline, CDR1 MDHEN and CDR2 SYDVKM. Trimming cost V 3 bases and J 8 bases, with 10 bases left between them. The CDR3 sequence is CASSLYQSGYTF. The CDR3, as DNA: TGTGCCAGCAGTTTGTATCAGTCAGGCTACACCTTC.

With regard to this clone: The junction differs from germline at one of its ends, possibly a read error. The rearrangement joins TRBV7-9 to TRBJ2-3; a possible D gene is TRBD1 (7 bases). The CDR3 is 14 residues long. CDR1 and CDR2 from the germline V gene are SEHNR and FQNEAQ (reference sequence). The CDR3 here is CSSNPGGGTDTQYF. The CDR3 region has the DNA TGTTCCAGCAACCCAGGGGGAGGTACAGATACGCAGTATTTT.